The 27 T cell receptor beta chains presented below share a single source sample, sequenced in a study of cytomegalovirus exposure and HLA in healthy donors. PCR primers comprised 60 Vbeta and 13 Jbeta primers. Profiling relied on immunoSEQ multiplex PCR, and the TCRdb table lists in-frame clones only, not all of them. Here the sample spans around 120,000 clones, about 73% being singletons. Sequenced input: PBMCs. The source is a human donor in good health.

This clone was seen a few times. The genes are TRBV23-1 and TRBJ2-5, with 9 bases fitting TRBD1. TRBV23-1 is assigned to the ORF class and has an uncertain function. V shed 1 base, J shed 2 bases, and the junction held 8 bases outside the gene matches. The CDR3 loop spans 17 amino acids. The CDR3 is CASSQLGGTGRQETQYF. DNA for the CDR3: TGCGCCAGCAGTCAATTGGGCGGGACAGGGAGACAAGAGACCCAGTACTTC.

This clone was counted once. The rearrangement joins TRBV4-3 to TRBJ2-7; 8 nucleotides agree with TRBD2. The CDR3 extends over 13 amino acids. After removal of 4 bases from V and 4 bases from J, the junction contained 3 bases not matched to a gene. Germline CDR1 LGHNA, CDR2 YSLEER. The CDR3 loop reads CASSPGLAYEQYF. CDR3 nucleotide sequence: TGCGCCAGCAGCCCCGGACTAGCTTACGAGCAGTACTTC.

This rearrangement joins TRBV30 to TRBJ1-1; maybe TRBD1 (6 bases). This CDR3 region has 13 residues. Germline-derived CDR1 and CDR2 are GTSNPN and SVGIG (reference sequence). V lost 4 bases, J lost 1 base, and 10 bases lay in between. For the CDR3, the DNA is TGTGCCTGGACCGGACAGTCGAACACTGAAGCTTTCTTT. This codes for CAWTGQSNTEAFF.

This clone was recorded once. The chain uses TRBV6-5 and TRBJ1-1; D uncertain. CDR1 and CDR2 (germline): MNHEY, SVGAGI. V shed 4 bases and J shed 1 base, with 10 bases lying between them. The length of the CDR3 is 14 residues. DNA for the CDR3: TGTGCCAGCAGTTCTTTGCCGGGGAACACTGAAGCTTTCTTT. Protein product: CASSSLPGNTEAFF.

This clone showed up just a few times. A junction end diverges from the germline sequence, so it may reflect a read error. V and J are TRBV30 and TRBJ1-2, with 7 bases matching TRBD1. CDR1 GTSNPN and CDR2 SVGIG come from the germline V gene (reference sequence). CDR3 length equals 11 residues. CDR3 DNA sequence: TGCACTTCTATACAGGGGTATGGCTACACCTTC. Protein sequence: CTSIQGYGYTF.

The chain employs TRBV9 and TRBJ2-2; 8 nucleotides align to TRBD2. The length of the CDR3 is 16 residues. Trimming removed 4 bases from V and 6 bases from J; junction bases left unmatched: 11. Germline assignment: CDR1 SGDLS and CDR2 YYNGEE. The CDR3 loop is CASSPPRGGEAGELFF. As DNA, the CDR3 is TGTGCCAGCAGCCCCCCCCGGGGGGGGGAGGCCGGGGAGCTGTTTTTT.

V usage is TRBV5-6 and J usage is TRBJ2-3, with a weak D call TRBD2 (6 bases). Germline assignment: CDR1 SGHDT and CDR2 YYEEEE. The CDR3 contains 17 residues. V was pared by 4 bases and J by 4 bases, with 22 bases between. The CDR3 reads CASSPYPGSQKADTQYF. CDR3 coding DNA: TGTGCCAGCAGCCCCTACCCCGGGAGCCAAAAGGCAGATACGCAGTATTTT.

This chain links TRBV4-3 with TRBJ2-5; possible D gene TRBD2, 5 bases. CDR1 LGHNA and CDR2 YSLEER come from the germline V gene. Trimming shortened V by 2 bases and J by 3 bases, and 7 bases separated the two germline ends. The CDR3 covers 13 residues. DNA for the CDR3: TGCGCCAGCAGCCAACTACTAGAAGAGACCCAGTACTTC. This sequence encodes CASSQLLEETQYF.

This clone was detected only a few times. CDR3 residues: CASSPLETSGRWEHNEQFF. The CDR3, as DNA: TGTGCCAGCTCACCTCTTGAGACTAGCGGGAGATGGGAGCACAATGAGCAGTTCTTC. V is TRBV18 and J is TRBJ2-1, with 12 bases identical to TRBD2. V was clipped by 3 bases and J by 5 bases; unmatched bases: 14. The CDR3 runs to 19 residues. Germline-derived CDR1 and CDR2 are KGHSH and LQKENI.

This clone was observed a single time. The chain links TRBV19 to TRBJ2-7, with D uncertain. CDR3 length equals 13 residues. Trimming removed 1 base from V and 1 base from J, with 5 bases in between. Germline V gene sequence: CDR1 LNHDA, CDR2 SQIVND (reference sequence). DNA of the CDR3: TGTGCCAGTAGTATAGCAGTTTCCTACGAGCAGTACTTC. Amino acid sequence: CASSIAVSYEQYF.

The gene calls are TRBV5-6 and TRBJ1-3, with a possible D match to TRBD1 (5 bases). Germline values: CDR1 SGHDT, CDR2 YYEEEE. The V end was cut by 1 base, the J end by 7 bases, with 9 bases between. The CDR3 has 13 residues. CDR3 coding DNA: TGTGCCAGCAGCTTGATGGGGGGGAACACCATATATTTT. Protein: CASSLMGGNTIYF.

This chain uses TRBV6-1 with TRBJ1-5; D possibly corresponds to TRBD1 (6 bases). There are 13 residues in the CDR3. The ends were cut back, 5 bases at V and 7 bases at J, with 12 bases in the middle. The germline gives CDR1 MNHNS, CDR2 SASEGT. The CDR3 coding sequence is TGTGCCAGCAGTTCTAACAGGGACCAGCCCCAGCATTTT. It translates to CASSSNRDQPQHF.

This clone was seen just once. The V call is TRBV27, the J call TRBJ1-6; the D gene is possibly TRBD1 (5 bases). CDR1 and CDR2 (germline): MNHEY, SMNVEV (reference sequence). Trimming took 4 bases from V and 6 from J, leaving 10 bases between them. This CDR3 has 14 residues. Here the CDR3 reads CASSSATVNSPLHF. The CDR3 DNA follows: TGTGCCAGCAGTTCCGCGACAGTTAATTCACCCCTCCACTTT.

The V gene is TRBV30, the J gene TRBJ1-2; D possibly corresponds to TRBD1 (5 bases). Deletions cut 2 bases from V and 4 bases from J, with 14 bases between. The CDR3 sequence is 14 residues long. Per germline, CDR1 GTSNPN and CDR2 SVGIG (reference sequence). The CDR3 nucleotides are TGTGCCTGGAGTTCCGGGGGTCCCCCCTATGGCTACACCTTC. Protein sequence: CAWSSGGPPYGYTF.

The V and J genes are TRBV11-2 and TRBJ1-5; 9 bases are a match to TRBD1. CDR1 SGHAT and CDR2 FQNNGV come from the germline V gene. This CDR3 is 17 amino acids long. The V and J ends lost 4 bases and 0 bases, in that order; junction bases with no gene match: 7. This chain's CDR3 is CASSSDRGRDSNQPQHF. The CDR3 DNA is TGTGCCAGCAGCTCGGACAGGGGACGAGATAGCAATCAGCCCCAGCATTTT.

Comment on this clone: The sample holds other DNA sequences that translate to the same CDR3. The chain joins TRBV11-3 to TRBJ2-7, with D uncertain. The length of the CDR3 is 14 residues. From germline, CDR1 is SGHNT and CDR2 YENEEA. The V gene lost 0 bases and the J gene lost 1 base, with 7 bases spanning the gap. The CDR3 protein is CASSLDPGSYEQYF. For the CDR3, the DNA is TGTGCCAGCAGCTTAGACCCCGGGTCCTACGAGCAGTACTTC.

This clone showed up just a few times. Sequence at one end of the junction differs from germline and may be a read error. DNA for the CDR3: TGTGCCAGCAGCTCATTCAGGGGGCTCTCGGAAATCTTT. This encodes CASSSFRGLSEIF. This chain connects TRBV5-5 to TRBJ1-6; 8 bases map to TRBD1. Per the germline V gene, CDR1 is SGHKS and CDR2 is YYEKEE (reference sequence). The CDR3 spans 13 residues.

This clone turned up a few times. The J gene is TRBJ2-7, the V gene TRBV7-2, with 10 bases aligning to TRBD2. Trimming at V came to 6 bases and at J to 4 bases, leaving 9 bases not matched to a gene. CDR3 length: 15 amino acids. Germline V lookup: CDR1 SGHTA, CDR2 FQGNSA. CDR3: CASRTTSGAIYEQYF. The CDR3 bases are TGTGCCAGCAGAACCACTAGCGGGGCAATTTACGAGCAGTACTTC.

The gene calls are TRBV2 and TRBJ2-7; D might be TRBD1 (6 bases). Germline CDR1 SNHLY, CDR2 FYNNEI. V shed 6 bases and J shed 4 bases, with 19 bases lying between them. The CDR3 totals 15 residues. CDR3 amino acids: CASRLDSPAPYEQYF. As DNA, the CDR3 is TGTGCCAGCAGGCTGGACAGCCCCGCGCCTTACGAGCAGTACTTC.

This rearrangement joins TRBV6-5 to TRBJ2-7; D not resolved. The V end was cut by 2 bases, the J end by 3 bases, with 8 bases between. The CDR3 covers 13 residues. CDR1 is MNHEY, CDR2 SVGAGI, per germline. The CDR3 sequence: CASSYTPNYEQYF. The CDR3 DNA reads as TGTGCCAGCAGTTACACTCCAAACTACGAGCAGTACTTC.

This chain uses TRBV28 with TRBJ2-7; 10 nucleotides agree with TRBD1. This CDR3 spans 13 amino acids. V shed 6 bases and J 4 bases; nucleotides not matched to a gene: 3. Germline CDR1 reads MDHEN; CDR2 reads SYDVKM. The CDR3 DNA sequence: TGTGCCAGCAGGACAGGGGGCTTTTACGAGCAGTACTTC. Residues: CASRTGGFYEQYF.

This rearrangement joins TRBV27 to TRBJ2-1; TRBD2 aligns across 7 bases. The CDR3 contains 16 residues. V was clipped by 4 bases and J by 5 bases; unmatched bases: 11. Looked up from germline, CDR1 is MNHEY and CDR2 is SMNVEV (reference sequence). The CDR3 protein is CASSSFGAGAHNEQFF. DNA of the CDR3: TGTGCCAGCAGTTCCTTTGGGGCGGGAGCTCACAATGAGCAGTTCTTC.

V and J are TRBV4-3 and TRBJ2-5; 9 bases are shared with TRBD1. The J call may be mistaken, given a closer DNA end match to TRBJ2-7. CDR1 is LGHNA, CDR2 YSLEER, per germline. The CDR3 contains 17 residues. CDR3 in amino acids: CASSQDAGQGFVYEQYF. The DNA of the CDR3 is TGCGCCAGCAGCCAAGATGCGGGACAGGGTTTCGTCTACGAGCAGTACTTC.

This chain links TRBV11-1 with TRBJ2-2; 10 bases match TRBD1. Germline values: CDR1 SGHAT, CDR2 FQDESV (reference sequence). V shed 5 bases, J shed 6 bases, and the junction held 15 bases outside the gene matches. CDR3 length equals 18 residues. In DNA form, the CDR3 reads TGTGCCAGCAGCCCACCGACCCGGACAGGGGGGTTAGCCGGGGAGCTGTTTTTT. Translation: CASSPPTRTGGLAGELFF.

The chain carries TRBV5-6 and TRBJ2-7; 10 bases match TRBD2. From germline, CDR1 is SGHDT and CDR2 YYEEEE. The CDR3 loop spans 15 amino acids. Unmatched junction bases numbered 9, after V lost 0 bases and J lost 9 bases. The CDR3 nucleotides read TGTGCCAGCAGCTTGGAGCCGGGCCTAGCGGGAGCGCAGTACTTC. The encoded protein is CASSLEPGLAGAQYF.

The chain carries TRBV2 and TRBJ1-6; 9 bases map to TRBD1. The CDR3 contains 14 residues. CDR1 SNHLY and CDR2 FYNNEI come from the germline V gene. Trimming took 7 bases from V and 8 from J; bases not matched to a gene: 6. The CDR3 sequence is CASTGTGLYSPLHF. CDR3 sequence (DNA): TGTGCCAGCACCGGGACAGGGCTATATTCACCCCTCCACTTT.

This chain connects TRBV27 to TRBJ2-2; 7 nucleotides align to TRBD1. CDR1 MNHEY and CDR2 SMNVEV come from the germline V gene (reference sequence). Unmatched junction bases numbered 5, after V lost 2 bases and J lost 5 bases. The CDR3 length is 15 residues. Written as DNA, the CDR3 is TGTGCCAGCAGTTTAACAGGGGCCGGGACCGGGGAGCTGTTTTTT. It specifies CASSLTGAGTGELFF.